These T cell receptor beta chains were read from a single sample in a study of cytomegalovirus exposure and HLA in healthy donors. Method: immunoSEQ multiplex PCR; TCRdb's copy keeps in-frame clones and lacks some. The table shows approximately 150,000 clones, with roughly four fifths occurring only once. Material: PBMCs. All receptors come from a man aged 18 to 30 in good health and CMV-seropositive. CDR3s include the opening cysteine and the closing phenylalanine or tryptophan. The D gene is left open where the match is weak. Some rows mark clone size as missing; the rest say once, few, many or name a class of expanded clone.

D gene,V gene,J gene,clone size,CDR3 DNA,CDR3 protein
NA,TRBV27,TRBJ2-1,NA,TGTGCCAGCCTATTCTGGGGGCCTAGGGGGAATGAGCAGTTCTTC,CASLFWGPRGNEQFF
TRBD1,TRBV6-7,TRBJ1-5,NA,TGTGCCAGCAGCCGACAGGGGCCCTCCAATCAGCCCCAGCATTTT,CASSRQGPSNQPQHF
TRBD2,TRBV27,TRBJ2-5,NA,TGTGCCAGCAGTCCTCGAGGAACTAGCGGAAGGGGGGAGACCCAGTACTTC,CASSPRGTSGRGETQYF
TRBD1,TRBV11-1,TRBJ2-7,NA,TGTGCCAGCAGCCCGGGACAGTCATACGAGCAGTACTTC,CASSPGQSYEQYF
NA,TRBV27,TRBJ1-1,NA,TGTGCCAGCAGTTTCAACAGGAACACTGAAGCTTTCTTT,CASSFNRNTEAFF
NA,TRBV7-4,TRBJ2-5,NA,TGTGCCAGCAGCTCCGCGGGACTCCCAGAGACCCAGTACTTC,CASSSAGLPETQYF
NA,TRBV4-1,TRBJ1-2,NA,TGCGCCAGCAGCCAAGATGGAGCCCGGGAGTATGGCTACACCTTC,CASSQDGAREYGYTF
TRBD2,TRBV27,TRBJ2-1,NA,TGTGCCAGCAGCTGGACTAGCGGGAGTAAGGAGTTCTTC,CASSWTSGSKEFF
NA,TRBV7-9,TRBJ2-7,once,TGTGCCAGCAGCTTAGAGGGGAGGCCGAGCTCCTACGAGCAGTACTTC,CASSLEGRPSSYEQYF
NA,TRBV5-1,TRBJ2-7,NA,TGCGCCAGCAGCCAGGCAAACCCATACGAGCAGTACTTC,CASSQANPYEQYF